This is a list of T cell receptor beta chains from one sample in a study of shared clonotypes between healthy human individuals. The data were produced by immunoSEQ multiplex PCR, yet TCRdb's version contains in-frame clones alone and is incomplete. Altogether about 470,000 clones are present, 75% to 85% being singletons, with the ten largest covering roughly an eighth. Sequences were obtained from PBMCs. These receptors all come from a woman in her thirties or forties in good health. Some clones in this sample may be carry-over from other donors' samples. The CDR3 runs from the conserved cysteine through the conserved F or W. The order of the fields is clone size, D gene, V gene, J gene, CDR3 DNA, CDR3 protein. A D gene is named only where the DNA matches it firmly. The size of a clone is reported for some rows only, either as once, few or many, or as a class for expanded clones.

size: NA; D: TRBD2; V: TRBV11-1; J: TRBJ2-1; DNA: TGTGCCAGCAGCTTGGTTAAGGGACTAGCGGGATTTGAGCAGTTCTTC; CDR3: CASSLVKGLAGFEQFF
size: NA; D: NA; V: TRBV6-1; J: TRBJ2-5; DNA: TGTGCCACAGGGGAACAGACCCAGTACTTC; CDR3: CATGEQTQYF
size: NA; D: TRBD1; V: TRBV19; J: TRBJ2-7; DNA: TGTGCCAGTAGCCCGGGACAGGGGCCCTACGAGCAGTACTTC; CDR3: CASSPGQGPYEQYF
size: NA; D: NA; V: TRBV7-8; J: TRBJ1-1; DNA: TGTGCCAGCGTCAGTGCGTTGGGGGCGAGGACTGAAGCTTTCTTT; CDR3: CASVSALGARTEAFF
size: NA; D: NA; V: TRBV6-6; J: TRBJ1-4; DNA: TGTGCCAGCAGCCGACAGGAAAAACTGTTTTTT; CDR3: CASSRQEKLFF
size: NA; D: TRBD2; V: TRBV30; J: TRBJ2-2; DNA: TGTGCCTGGAGTCCTATAGATGTGGTGGGAGGGGTCACCGGGGAGCTGTTTTTT; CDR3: CAWSPIDVVGGVTGELFF
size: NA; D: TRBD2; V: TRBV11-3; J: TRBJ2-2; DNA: TGTGCCAGCAGCACGCGGACTAGCGGTATAAACACCGGGGAGCTGTTTTTT; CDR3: CASSTRTSGINTGELFF
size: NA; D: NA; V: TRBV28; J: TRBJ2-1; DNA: TGTGCCAGCAGTCTAGACAGGTACAATGAGCAGTTCTTC; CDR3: CASSLDRYNEQFF
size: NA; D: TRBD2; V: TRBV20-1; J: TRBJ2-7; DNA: TGCAGTGCTTTGGAGCGGGAGACGTACTTC; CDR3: CSALERETYF
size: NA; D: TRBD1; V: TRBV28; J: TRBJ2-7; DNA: TGTGCCAGCAGCCGACCCGGGACAGGGGGTATTTGGCAGTACTTC; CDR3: CASSRPGTGGIWQYF
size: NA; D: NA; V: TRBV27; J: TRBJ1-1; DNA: TGTGCCAGCAGTTTACGAGGACACAGAGTGAACACTGAAGCTTTCTTT; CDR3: CASSLRGHRVNTEAFF
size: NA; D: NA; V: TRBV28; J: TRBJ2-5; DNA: TGTGCCAGCAGTTTATACCTGAAGACCCAGTACTTC; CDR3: CASSLYLKTQYF
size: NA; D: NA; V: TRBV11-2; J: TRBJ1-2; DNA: TGTGCCAGCAGCTTATGGCAGGGCCATGGCTACACCTTC; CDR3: CASSLWQGHGYTF
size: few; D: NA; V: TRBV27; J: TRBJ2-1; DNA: TGTGCCAGCAGGTGGGACCGCTACAATGAGCAGTTCTTC; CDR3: CASRWDRYNEQFF
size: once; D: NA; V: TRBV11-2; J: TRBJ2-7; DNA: TGTGCCAGCAGCTTTAGGCCTAGGACAGCCGTCGACGAGCAGTACTTC; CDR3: CASSFRPRTAVDEQYF
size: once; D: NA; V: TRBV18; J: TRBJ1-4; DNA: TGTGCCAGCTCACCACGAACTAATGAAAAACTGTTTTTT; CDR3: CASSPRTNEKLFF
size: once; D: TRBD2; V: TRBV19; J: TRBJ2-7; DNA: TGTGCCAGTAGCGGACTAGCGGCCGACTCCTACGAGCAGTACTTC; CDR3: CASSGLAADSYEQYF
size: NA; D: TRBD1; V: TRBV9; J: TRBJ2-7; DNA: TGTGCCAGCAGCGTAGAGGACCACAGGGGCGAAACCTACGAGCAGTACTTC; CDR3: CASSVEDHRGETYEQYF
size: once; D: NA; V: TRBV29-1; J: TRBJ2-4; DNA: TGCAGCCCCCCGGGCAGGGGAGCCAAAAACATTCAGTACTTC; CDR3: CSPPGRGAKNIQYF
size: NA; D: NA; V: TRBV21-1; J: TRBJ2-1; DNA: TGTGCCAGCAGCAAAGGGACTTATCAGAGGGGAACCTTCTACAATGAGCAGTTCTTC; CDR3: CASSKGTYQRGTFYNEQFF
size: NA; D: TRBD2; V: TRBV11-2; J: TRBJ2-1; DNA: TGTGCCAGCAGCTTATTGGGACTAGCGGGGCTCCCTTCCTACAATGAGCAGTTCTTC; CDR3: CASSLLGLAGLPSYNEQFF
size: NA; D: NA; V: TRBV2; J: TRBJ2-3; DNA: TGTGCCAGCAGCGTCGGGGGCTTCACAGATACGCAGTATTTT; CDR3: CASSVGGFTDTQYF
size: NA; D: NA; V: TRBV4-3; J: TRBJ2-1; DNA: TGCGCCAGCAGCCAAGATAGGGGGGGGAGGTACAATGAGCAGTTCTTC; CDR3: CASSQDRGGRYNEQFF
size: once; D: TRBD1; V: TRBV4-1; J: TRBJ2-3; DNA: TGCGCCAGCAGCCAAGGTCCCCCCCTGACAGGGTGGCCAGATACGCAGTATTTT; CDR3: CASSQGPPLTGWPDTQYF
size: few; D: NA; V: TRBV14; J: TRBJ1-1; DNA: TGTGCCAGCAGCCCCCCCTTGGGACGGAACACTGAAGCTTTCTTT; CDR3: CASSPPLGRNTEAFF
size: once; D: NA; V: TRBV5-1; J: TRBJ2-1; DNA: TGCGCCAGCAGGGAGGGTGAGGGGACTCCCTACAATGAGCAGTTCTTC; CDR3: CASREGEGTPYNEQFF
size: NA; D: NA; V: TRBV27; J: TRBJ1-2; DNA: TGTGCCAGCAGTTCTAACCCCCAGGGCGGCTATGGCTACACCTTC; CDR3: CASSSNPQGGYGYTF
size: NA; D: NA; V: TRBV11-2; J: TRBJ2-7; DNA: TGTGCCAGCAGCAATAACCCCATCGAGCAGTACTTC; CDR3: CASSNNPIEQYF
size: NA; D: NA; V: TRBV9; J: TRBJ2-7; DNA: TGTGCCAGCAGCGTAGCGGCAGCTGTATCCTACGAGCAGTACTTC; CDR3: CASSVAAAVSYEQYF
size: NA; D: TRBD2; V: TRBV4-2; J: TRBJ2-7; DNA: TGTGCCAGCAGCCAAGATTTAGGGAGCGGGAGAGACGAGCAGTACTTC; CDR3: CASSQDLGSGRDEQYF
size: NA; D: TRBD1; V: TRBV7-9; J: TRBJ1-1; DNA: TGTGCCAGCAGCATCATCCCCGGGACAGTCACTGAAGCTTTCTTT; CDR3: CASSIIPGTVTEAFF
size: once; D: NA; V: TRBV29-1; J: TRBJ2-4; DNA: TGCAGCGTTTTTGGGGTAGCCAAAAACATTCAGTACTTC; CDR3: CSVFGVAKNIQYF
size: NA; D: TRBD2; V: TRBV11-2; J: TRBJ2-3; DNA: TGTGCCAGCAGATCGCAGAGACTAGCGGGAGACCCCTTAGTAGATACGCAGTATTTT; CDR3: CASRSQRLAGDPLVDTQYF
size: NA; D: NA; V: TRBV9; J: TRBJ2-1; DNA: TGTGCCAGCAGCGTAGCTGGAGGGGCTAACAATGAGCAGTTCTTC; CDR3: CASSVAGGANNEQFF
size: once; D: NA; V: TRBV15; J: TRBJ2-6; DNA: TGTGCCACCAGCAGAACAGGGTTCTCTGGGGCCAACGTCCTGACTTTC; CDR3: CATSRTGFSGANVLTF
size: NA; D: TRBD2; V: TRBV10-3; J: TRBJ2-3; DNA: TGTGCCATCAGTGAGTCGGGTACTAGCGGAAAATTCACAGATACGCAGTATTTT; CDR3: CAISESGTSGKFTDTQYF
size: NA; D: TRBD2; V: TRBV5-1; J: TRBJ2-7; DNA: TGCGCCAGCCTCCCCACGGGGGGGATCGGCGAGCAGTACTTC; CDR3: CASLPTGGIGEQYF
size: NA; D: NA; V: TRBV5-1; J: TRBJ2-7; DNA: TGCGCCAGCAGCCGGGACTACGAGCAGTACTTC; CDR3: CASSRDYEQYF
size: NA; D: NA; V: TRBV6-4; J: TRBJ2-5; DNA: TGTGCCAGCAGTGACGGCCAGACACAAGAGACCCAGTACTTC; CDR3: CASSDGQTQETQYF
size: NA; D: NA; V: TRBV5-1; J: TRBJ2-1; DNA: TGCGCCAGCAGCTCCCGTACCTCATACAATGAGCAGTTCTTC; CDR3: CASSSRTSYNEQFF
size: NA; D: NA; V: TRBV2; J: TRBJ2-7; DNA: TGTGCCAGCAGTACAGGACCCAGATCCTACGAGCAGTACTTC; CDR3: CASSTGPRSYEQYF
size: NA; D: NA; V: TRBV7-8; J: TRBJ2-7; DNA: TGTGCCAGCAGCCGCGGTTCCTCCAGCGAGCAGTACTTC; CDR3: CASSRGSSSEQYF
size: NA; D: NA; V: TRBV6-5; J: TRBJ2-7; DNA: TGTGCCACCTCCCCCGACACCTCCTACGAGCAGTACTTC; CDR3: CATSPDTSYEQYF
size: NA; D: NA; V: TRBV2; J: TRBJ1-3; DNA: TGTGCCAGCAGTGTATGGCGGTCCTCTGGAAACACCATATATTTT; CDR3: CASSVWRSSGNTIYF
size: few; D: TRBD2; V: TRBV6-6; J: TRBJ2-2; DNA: TGTGCCAGCAGCCCCAGCGGGAGGGCCGGGGAGCTGTTTTTT; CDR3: CASSPSGRAGELFF
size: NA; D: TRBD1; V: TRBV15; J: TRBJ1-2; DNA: TGTGCCACCAGCAGAGATAGGACAGGGTACGGCTACACCTTC; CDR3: CATSRDRTGYGYTF
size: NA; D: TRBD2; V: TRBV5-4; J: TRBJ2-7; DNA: TGTGCCAGCAGCCCTGCGCAGGGACTAGCGGCCTACGAGCAGTACTTC; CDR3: CASSPAQGLAAYEQYF
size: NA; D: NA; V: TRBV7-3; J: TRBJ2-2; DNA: TGTGCCAGCAGCTTAGGGGTTAGCGGTTCCGGGGAGCTGTTTTTT; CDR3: CASSLGVSGSGELFF
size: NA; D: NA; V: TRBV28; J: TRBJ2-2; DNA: TGTGCCAGCAGTTTGACAGATCCCACCGGGGAGCTGTTTTTT; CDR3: CASSLTDPTGELFF
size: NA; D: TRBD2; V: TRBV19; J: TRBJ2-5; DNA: TGTGCCAGTAGTAAACTAGCGGGAGCTCCAGAGACCCAGTACTTC; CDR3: CASSKLAGAPETQYF
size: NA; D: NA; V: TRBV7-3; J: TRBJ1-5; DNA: TGTGCCAGCAGCTTAACCCCAGGACGGAGGAGCAATCAGCCCCAGCATTTT; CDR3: CASSLTPGRRSNQPQHF
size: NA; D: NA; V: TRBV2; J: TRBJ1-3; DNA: TGTGCCAGCAGTCCCTATGGACTATTTGGAAACACCATATATTTT; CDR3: CASSPYGLFGNTIYF